The subject of this entry is one T cell receptor beta chain. This entry belongs to a study of blood T cell repertoires in COVID-19. Profiling relied on immunoSEQ multiplex PCR, and the TCRdb table lists in-frame clones only, not all of them. The table shows over 15,000 clones, with around four fifths occurring only once. The CDR3 contains 17 residues. J gave up 5 bases and V 5 bases, and 12 bases lay outside the gene matches. Germline CDR1 is SGHVS and CDR2 is FNYEAQ. The chain links TRBV7-6 to TRBJ2-3; 11 bases agree with TRBD2. Material: peripheral blood. The TCR sequence derives from a man aged 55 to 69 with active or convalescent COVID-19. CDR3 nucleotide sequence: TGTGCCAGCAGCCCTATCAGACTAGCGGGGAGGGTAGATACGCAGTATTTT. This gives the protein CASSPIRLAGRVDTQYF.